This T cell receptor beta chain comes out of a study of shared clonotypes between healthy human individuals (dated by TCRdb to 2018 to 2020). For the study in its entirety: The cohort comprised a couple of women and a few men aged 18 to 49 years. Per donor, three plates each were used for CD4 naive and CD4 memory, two for CD8 naive, and one for CD8 memory. Blood TCR repertoires of roughly five healthy adults were deeply sequenced to estimate repertoire size and the extent of clonotype sharing between individuals. To increase sequencing depth and limit assay-specific biases, TCR repertoire library preparation and sequencing were carried out by different laboratories using diverse techniques. Between about 0.9 and 9 billion PBMCs per donor were obtained by leukapheresis. General findings and caveats noted by the study authors: Larger estimated clonotype richness was generally found for naive subsets than for memory subsets. Rarefaction of sorted-subset datasets indicated incomplete sequencing despite the large sequencing depth. Compared with non-shared clonotypes, clonotypes shared by all four sorted-subset donors had higher generation probabilities. Because the study included a small number of donors, the genetic and exposure-history diversity represented was limited. Across a handful of donors, roughly 5% of naive CD4, approximately 4% of naive CD8, 2.3% of memory CD4, and 0.3% to 0.45% of memory CD8 clonotypes were shared. Only blood was sampled, and tissue TCR repertoires likely differ from those in blood. Pairwise subsampling led to the expectation that sequencing depth would affect the degree of clonotype sharing among donors.

As to this clone: No antigen is known for it. It has no much larger one-base neighbor in the sample; base qualities were not kept.

Using the deep immunoSEQ assay, TCR CDR3 regions were amplified from genomic DNA by multiplex PCR. For each cell subset, the extracted genomic DNA was distributed evenly across all wells of several immunoSEQ 96-well plates, and each plate served as one replicate. For sorted subsets, 200 to 250 ng of genomic DNA, equivalent to roughly 33,000 T cell genomes, went into each replicate PCR. Purified libraries were measured with a Qubit 3.0 fluorometer, size-checked on a Bioanalyzer 2100, and measured again with the KAPA Library Quantification kit. Every immunoSEQ 96-well plate was sequenced on a separate single-read 150-cycle Illumina NextSeq 550 flow cell. The original methods were these. Because only junctional sequences without quality scores were contained in the immunoSEQ output, filtering matching that applied to full-length reads could not be performed. To assign V/J genes and CDR3, sequences were annotated using PyIR, a Python wrapper for IgBLAST v1.9, with IMGT germline references. Reads with weak V/J assignments (E-value above 1e-6), missing CDR3, stop codons, out-of-frame junctions, or ambiguous translated residues were removed. A V3J clonotype was defined by an identical inferred V gene, J gene, and CDR3 amino acid sequence. The percentage overlap between two repertoires was calculated by dividing the number of shared unique clonotypes by the size of the smaller repertoire. Repertoire richness was assessed with RTK rarefaction, the Chao1 estimator, and Recon v2.1 estimates of unobserved clonotypes. OLGA was used to compute generation probabilities for all TCRbeta clonotypes that the gDNA method yielded from four donors. Here the immuneACCESS table is served through TCRdb, limited to in-frame sequences with V and J called. Missing clones are a known gap in these copies; in checked studies unresolved V genes cover under half, and the rest lacks a known reason. V, J and clone size are those of that table, while D and trimming were read from the DNA. In all, the sample holds around 1.4 million clones, and about 98.5% of those were seen once. The top ten clonotypes cover about 0.34% of the sample.

The junction shows trimming of 3 bases on V and 5 bases on J, plus 7 bases between the germline ends. The germline V gene specifies MNHNS as CDR1 and SASEGT as CDR2. The CDR3 holds 12 amino acids from the cysteine to the phenylalanine. CDR3 DNA is the only sequence kept; it has 36 bases, read in frame from the first base. The donors were healthy, HIV-negative adults with no recently reported acute infections or vaccinations. Only Caucasian adults living in Nashville, Tennessee, USA were represented among the donors. Magnetic negative selection was used to enrich CD4+ T cells, after which naive cells were positively selected on CD45RA and the negative fraction became the memory subset. Blood was obtained by leukapheresis, after which PBMCs were separated by Ficoll-Histopaque density gradient centrifugation and cryopreserved in liquid nitrogen vapor phase. Analytical flow cytometry was used to check the purity and quantity of every magnetically sorted T cell population. Each sorted fraction had its genomic DNA isolated and then quantified by UV absorbance on a Nanodrop 2000c.

This TCR came from a man aged 25 to 45 in good health. Specimen: naive CD4+ T cells sorted from blood. In the paper's terms, the cell subset or site label means: CD45RA+ positively selected. The chain couples TRBV6-1 to TRBJ1-2; the D gene cannot be named for sure. The sequenced DNA: TGTGCCAGCAGTGACAGGCAGTATGGCTACACCTTC. Its protein product is CASSDRQYGYTF.